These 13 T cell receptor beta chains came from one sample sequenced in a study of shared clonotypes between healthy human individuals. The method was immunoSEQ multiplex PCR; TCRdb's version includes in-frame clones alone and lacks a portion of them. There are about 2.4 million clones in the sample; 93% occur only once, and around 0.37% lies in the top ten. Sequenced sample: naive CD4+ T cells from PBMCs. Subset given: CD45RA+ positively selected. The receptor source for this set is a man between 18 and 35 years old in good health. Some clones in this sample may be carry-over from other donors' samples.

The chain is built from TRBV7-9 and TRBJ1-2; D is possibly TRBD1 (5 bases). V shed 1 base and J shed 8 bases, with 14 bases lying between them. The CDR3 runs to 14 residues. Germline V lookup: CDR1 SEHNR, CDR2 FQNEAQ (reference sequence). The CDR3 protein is CASSLEYAGSGYTF. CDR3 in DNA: TGTGCCAGCAGCTTAGAGTACGCAGGGAGCGGCTACACCTTC.

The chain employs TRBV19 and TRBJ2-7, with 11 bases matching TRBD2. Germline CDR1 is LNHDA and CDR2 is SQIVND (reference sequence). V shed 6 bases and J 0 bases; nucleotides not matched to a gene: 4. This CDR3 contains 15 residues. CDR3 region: CASRKTSGNSYEQYF. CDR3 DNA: TGTGCCAGTAGAAAGACTAGCGGGAACTCCTACGAGCAGTACTTC.

DNA of the CDR3: TGTGCCTGCATGCGGGGGGAGAACACTGAAGCTTTCTTT. Translated: CACMRGENTEAFF. This chain joins TRBV2 and TRBJ1-1, with TRBD1 as a possible D gene (5 bases). Between the trimmed V and J ends, which lost 11 bases and 1 base, there was a span of 14 bases. This CDR3 is 13 amino acids long. Germline values: CDR1 SNHLY, CDR2 FYNNEI.

CDR3 sequence reads: CASSPGRITKETQYF. For the CDR3, the DNA is TGTGCCAGTAGTCCCGGTCGGATAACTAAAGAGACCCAGTACTTC. V and J are TRBV19 and TRBJ2-5, with no clear D. This CDR3 contains 15 residues. From germline, CDR1 is LNHDA and CDR2 SQIVND (reference sequence). Trimming pared 5 bases from V and 3 bases from J, leaving 16 bases between.

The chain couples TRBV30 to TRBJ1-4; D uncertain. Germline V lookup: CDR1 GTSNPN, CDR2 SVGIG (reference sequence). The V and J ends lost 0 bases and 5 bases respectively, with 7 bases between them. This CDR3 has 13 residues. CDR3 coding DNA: TGTGCCTGGAGTGTGGTTTTAAATGAAAAACTGTTTTTT. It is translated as CAWSVVLNEKLFF.

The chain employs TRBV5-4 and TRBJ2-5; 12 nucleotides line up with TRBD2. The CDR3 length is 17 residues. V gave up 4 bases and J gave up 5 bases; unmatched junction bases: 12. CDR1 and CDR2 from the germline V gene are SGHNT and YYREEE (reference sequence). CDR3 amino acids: CASSVLAGGPESETQYF. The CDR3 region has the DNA TGTGCCAGCAGCGTGCTAGCGGGAGGGCCGGAGTCGGAGACCCAGTACTTC. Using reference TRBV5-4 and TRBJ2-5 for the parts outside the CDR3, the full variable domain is ETGVTQSPTHLIKTRGQQVTLRCSSQSGHNTVSWYQQALGQGPQFIFQYYREEENGRGNFPPRFSGLQFPNYSSELNVNALELDDSALYLCASSVLAGGPESETQYFGPGTRLLVL.

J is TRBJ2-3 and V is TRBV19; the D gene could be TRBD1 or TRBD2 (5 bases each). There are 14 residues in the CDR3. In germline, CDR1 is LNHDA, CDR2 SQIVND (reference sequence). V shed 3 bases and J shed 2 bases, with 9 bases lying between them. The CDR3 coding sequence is TGTGCCAGTAGTATCCGGGACCACACAGATACGCAGTATTTT. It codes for CASSIRDHTDTQYF.

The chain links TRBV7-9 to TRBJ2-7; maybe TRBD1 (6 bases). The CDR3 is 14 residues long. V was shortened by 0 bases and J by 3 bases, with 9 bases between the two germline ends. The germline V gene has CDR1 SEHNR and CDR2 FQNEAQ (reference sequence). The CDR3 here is CASSLATGFYEQYF. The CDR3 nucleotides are TGTGCCAGCAGCTTAGCAACAGGGTTCTACGAGCAGTACTTC. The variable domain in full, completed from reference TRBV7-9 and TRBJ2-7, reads DTGVSQNPRHKITKRGQNVTFRCDPISEHNRLYWYRQTLGQGPEFLTYFQNEAQLEKSRLLSDRFSAERPKGSFSTLEIQRTEQGDSAMYLCASSLATGFYEQYFGPGTRLTVT.

The CDR3 region is CASSPSTQGYEQYF. The CDR3 coding sequence is TGTGCCAGCAGTCCCAGCACCCAAGGGTACGAGCAGTACTTC. The chain employs TRBV6-1 and TRBJ2-7; D is unclear. V lost 5 bases and J 4 bases, leaving 15 bases between the germline ends. Germline V gene lookup returns CDR1 MNHNS and CDR2 SASEGT. CDR3 size: 14 residues.

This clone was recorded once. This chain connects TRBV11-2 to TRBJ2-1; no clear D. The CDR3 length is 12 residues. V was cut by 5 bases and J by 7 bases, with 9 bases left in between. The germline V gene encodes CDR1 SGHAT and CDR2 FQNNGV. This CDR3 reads CASSRLRNEQFF. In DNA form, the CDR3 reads TGTGCCAGCAGCCGCCTAAGGAATGAGCAGTTCTTC.

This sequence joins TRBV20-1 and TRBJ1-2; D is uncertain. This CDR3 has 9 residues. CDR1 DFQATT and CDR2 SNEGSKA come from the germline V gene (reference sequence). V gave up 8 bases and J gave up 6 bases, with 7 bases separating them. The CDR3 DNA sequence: TGCAGTCTTCAGAATGGCTACACCTTC. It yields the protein CSLQNGYTF.

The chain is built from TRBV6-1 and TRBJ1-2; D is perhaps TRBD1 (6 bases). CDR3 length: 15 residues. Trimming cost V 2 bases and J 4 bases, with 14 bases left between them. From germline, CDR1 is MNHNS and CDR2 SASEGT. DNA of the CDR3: TGTGCCAGCAGTGAAAACCCAGGGGCCGGCTATGGCTACACCTTC. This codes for CASSENPGAGYGYTF.

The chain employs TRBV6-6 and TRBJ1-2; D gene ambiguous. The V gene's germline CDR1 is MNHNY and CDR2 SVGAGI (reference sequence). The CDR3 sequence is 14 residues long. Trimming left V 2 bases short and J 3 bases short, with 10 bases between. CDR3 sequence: CASSYPGPDYGYTF. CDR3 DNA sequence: TGTGCCAGCAGTTACCCCGGACCGGACTATGGCTACACCTTC.